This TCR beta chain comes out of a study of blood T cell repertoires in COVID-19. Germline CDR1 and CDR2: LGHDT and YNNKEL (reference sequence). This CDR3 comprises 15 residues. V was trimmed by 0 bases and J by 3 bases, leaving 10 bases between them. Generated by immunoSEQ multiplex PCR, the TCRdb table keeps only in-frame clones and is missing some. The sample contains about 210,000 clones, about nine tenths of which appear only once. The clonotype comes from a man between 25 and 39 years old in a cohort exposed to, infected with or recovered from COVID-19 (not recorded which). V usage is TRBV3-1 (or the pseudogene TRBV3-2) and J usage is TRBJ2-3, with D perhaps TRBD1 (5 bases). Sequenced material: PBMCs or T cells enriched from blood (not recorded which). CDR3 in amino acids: CASSQDLGVTDTQYF. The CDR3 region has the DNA TGTGCCAGCAGCCAAGATCTAGGGGTGACAGATACGCAGTATTTT.